Listed here are 21 T cell receptor beta chains from one sample, sequenced in a study of shared clonotypes between healthy human individuals. In the naive CD8 group, cells lacked CD45RO and were positively selected for CCR7, so terminally differentiated effector memory CD45RA+ cells were left out. The assay was immunoSEQ multiplex PCR, and TCRdb's table has in-frame clones only and misses some. This table has about 680,000 clones, about 92% appearing once. What was sequenced was naive CD8+ T cells sorted from blood. Receptors were obtained from a man aged 30-40 years in good health.

V and J are TRBV6-5 and TRBJ1-2, with D perhaps TRBD1 (5 bases). This CDR3 contains 13 residues. The V and J ends lost 2 bases and 4 bases respectively, with 8 bases between them. CDR1 and CDR2 from the germline V gene are MNHEY and SVGAGI. Here the CDR3 DNA reads TGTGCCAGCAGTTACGTTGGGGGCTATGGCTACACCTTC. Protein product: CASSYVGGYGYTF.

The V gene is TRBV7-9, the J gene TRBJ2-1; D unresolved. V was pared by 5 bases and J by 9 bases, with 8 bases between. The CDR3 has 11 residues. CDR1 and CDR2 (germline): SEHNR, FQNEAQ (reference sequence). CDR3 in DNA: TGTGCCAGCAGCAACCGCGGTGAGCAGTTCTTC. Translating it yields CASSNRGEQFF. Filled out from reference TRBV7-9 and TRBJ2-1, the complete variable domain reads DTGVSQNPRHKITKRGQNVTFRCDPISEHNRLYWYRQTLGQGPEFLTYFQNEAQLEKSRLLSDRFSAERPKGSFSTLEIQRTEQGDSAMYLCASSNRGEQFFGPGTRLTVL.

This clone came up a few times. The same CDR3 is also encoded by other DNA sequences in this sample. The V call is TRBV9, the J call TRBJ1-1; no clear D gene. The CDR3 totals 13 residues. The V gene's germline CDR1 is SGDLS and CDR2 YYNGEE. Trimming cost V 2 bases and J 0 bases, with 5 bases left between them. CDR3 sequence (DNA): TGTGCCAGCAGCGTCGGTATGAACACTGAAGCTTTCTTT. Encoded protein: CASSVGMNTEAFF. Supplemented by reference TRBV9 and TRBJ1-1, the full variable domain reads DSGVTQTPKHLITATGQRVTLRCSPRSGDLSVYWYQQSLDQGLQFLIQYYNGEERAKGNILERFSAQQFPDLHSELNLSSLELGDSALYFCASSVGMNTEAFFGQGTRLTVV.

This clone was recorded only once. The chain uses TRBV5-1 and TRBJ2-1, with D hard to call. The CDR3 spans 16 residues. The V end was cut by 0 bases, the J end by 0 bases, with 10 bases between. The germline V gene encodes CDR1 SGHRS and CDR2 YFSETQ. CDR3 sequence reads: CASSLEGWISYNEQFF. The CDR3 DNA follows: TGCGCCAGCAGCTTGGAAGGCTGGATCTCCTACAATGAGCAGTTCTTC.

The chain has TRBV12-5 and TRBJ2-1; 9 bases match TRBD2. This CDR3 comprises 16 residues. CDR1 and CDR2 (germline): LGHNT, FRNRAP. The V segment lost 6 bases and the J segment 5 bases; nucleotides outside the gene matches: 11. For the CDR3, the DNA is TGTGCTAGTGGGGGCGTAGCGGGAGTCGGAGACAATGAGCAGTTCTTC. Amino acid sequence: CASGGVAGVGDNEQFF.

This clone is a singleton in its sample. This chain links TRBV5-8 with TRBJ1-5, with D uncertain. The CDR3 loop spans 14 amino acids. V was cut by 0 bases and J by 5 bases, with 9 bases left in between. The germline gives CDR1 SGHTS, CDR2 YDEGEE. The CDR3 DNA sequence: TGTGCCAGCAGCTTGGGGATTGGGTATCAGCCCCAGCATTTT. Protein product: CASSLGIGYQPQHF. Together with reference TRBV5-8 and TRBJ1-5, the CDR3 gives the full variable domain: EAGVTQSPTHLIKTRGQQATLRCSPISGHTSVYWYQQALGLGLQFLLWYDEGEERNRGNFPPRFSGRQFPNYSSELNVNALELEDSALYLCASSLGIGYQPQHFGDGTRLSIL.

This sequence joins TRBV27 and TRBJ2-1; D perhaps matches TRBD2 (6 bases). Germline V gene data show CDR1 as MNHEY and CDR2 as SMNVEV (reference sequence). V lost 5 bases to trimming and J lost 2 bases, with 10 bases between them. The CDR3 is made up of 14 amino acids. The CDR3 nucleotides are TGTGCCAGCAGTCTAGCGATAACCTACAATGAGCAGTTCTTC. This gives the protein CASSLAITYNEQFF.

V gene TRBV15 combines with J gene TRBJ1-2; no clear D gene. The germline V gene has CDR1 LNHNV and CDR2 YYDKDF (reference sequence). The CDR3 has 13 amino acids. Trimming took 3 bases from V and 8 from J, leaving 13 bases between them. CDR3 in DNA: TGTGCCACCAGCAGCGAGAATAGGATGGGCTACACCTTC. It encodes CATSSENRMGYTF.

The CDR3 DNA is TGTGCCAGCAGTTTTCGAATAAACACTGAAGCTTTCTTT. It is translated as CASSFRINTEAFF. The chain uses TRBV28 and TRBJ1-1, with no clear D. Germline values: CDR1 MDHEN, CDR2 SYDVKM. With 3 bases removed from V and 2 bases from J, the gap between germline ends came to 7 bases. The length of the CDR3 is 13 residues.

V gene TRBV11-2 combines with J gene TRBJ2-7; TRBD1 is a possible D gene (5 bases). Germline V gene sequence: CDR1 SGHAT, CDR2 FQNNGV. CDR3 length: 15 amino acids. Trimming shortened V by 3 bases and J by 0 bases, and 12 bases separated the two germline ends. CDR3 protein: CASSFSWGPSYEQYF. The CDR3 coding sequence is TGTGCCAGCAGCTTCTCGTGGGGCCCCTCCTACGAGCAGTACTTC.

The chain uses TRBV28 and TRBJ1-1; a weak D match, TRBD1 (5 bases). The CDR3 is 20 residues long. Trimming took off 3 bases at V and 6 bases at J, with 32 bases between the two ends. Germline V gene lookup returns CDR1 MDHEN and CDR2 SYDVKM. As DNA, the CDR3 is TGTGCCAGCAGTTTGGAGTTTCAGTCTTTGACAGTAGGTGGTCGGGCTGAAGCTTTCTTT. Translation gives CASSLEFQSLTVGGRAEAFF. Using reference TRBV28 and TRBJ1-1 for the parts outside the CDR3, the full variable domain is DVKVTQSSRYLVKRTGEKVFLECVQDMDHENMFWYRQDPGLGLRLIYFSYDVKMKEKGDIPEGYSVSREKKERFSLILESASTNQTSMYLCASSLEFQSLTVGGRAEAFFGQGTRLTVV.

On this clone: This same CDR3 is encoded by further DNA sequences in the sample. The rearrangement links TRBV4-1 to TRBJ2-7; D not certain. V gave up 0 bases and J gave up 4 bases, with 7 bases separating them. The germline gives CDR1 MGHRA, CDR2 YSYEKL. The CDR3 is 13 residues long. CDR3 loop: CASSQERGYEQYF. CDR3 in DNA: TGCGCCAGCAGCCAAGAGAGAGGATACGAGCAGTACTTC.

A remark on this clone: This sample includes further DNA sequences coding for the same CDR3. DNA of the CDR3: TGTGCCAGTAGTATAAGCGGTTCGAGCTCCTACAATGAGCAGTTCTTC. This gives the protein CASSISGSSSYNEQFF. The chain couples TRBV19 to TRBJ2-1; weak D call: TRBD2 (5 bases). Germline V gene lookup returns CDR1 LNHDA and CDR2 SQIVND (reference sequence). The CDR3 is 16 amino acids. The V gene lost 2 bases and the J gene lost 0 bases, with 11 bases spanning the gap.

The genes are TRBV6-6 and TRBJ2-7; 8 nucleotides align to TRBD2. In germline, CDR1 is MNHNY, CDR2 SVGAGI (reference sequence). The CDR3 spans 15 residues. V shed 6 bases and J 2 bases; nucleotides not matched to a gene: 9. In DNA form, the CDR3 reads TGTGCCAGCAGCGGGAGGGCCCGATCCCCCTACGAGCAGTACTTC. Translated, it gives CASSGRARSPYEQYF.

As for this clone: The sample carries other DNA sequences with the same CDR3. This chain links TRBV9 with TRBJ1-3; D gene ambiguous. Germline values: CDR1 SGDLS, CDR2 YYNGEE. Between the trimmed V and J ends, which lost 6 bases and 3 bases, there was a span of 4 bases. The CDR3 has 11 amino acids. The CDR3, as DNA: TGTGCCAGCAAGGGTGGAAACACCATATATTTT. Its translation is CASKGGNTIYF.

The J gene is TRBJ2-2, the V gene TRBV7-9, with 11 bases lining up with TRBD2. Germline V gene data show CDR1 as SEHNR and CDR2 as FQNEAQ (reference sequence). The V and J ends lost 1 base and 4 bases, in that order; junction bases with no gene match: 11. The CDR3 is 19 residues long. CDR3 DNA sequence: TGTGCCAGCAGCTTAGAGGGCATGCTAGCGGGAGGTGGCACCGGGGAGCTGTTTTTT. It codes for CASSLEGMLAGGGTGELFF.

There are a few counts of this clone. J is TRBJ2-5 and V is TRBV7-9, with D maybe TRBD2 (5 bases). Germline CDR1 SEHNR, CDR2 FQNEAQ (reference sequence). Trimming pared 2 bases from V and 5 bases from J, leaving 12 bases between. This CDR3 is 14 amino acids long. CDR3 amino acids: CASSLHEGWETQYF. The CDR3 DNA sequence: TGTGCCAGCAGCTTACATGAGGGCTGGGAGACCCAGTACTTC.

This clone was seen a few times. The chain has TRBV28 and TRBJ2-7; D might be TRBD1 or TRBD2, each matching 5 bases. Per germline, CDR1 MDHEN and CDR2 SYDVKM. The V gene lost 1 base and the J gene lost 1 base, with 11 bases spanning the gap. CDR3 length: 15 amino acids. The chain's CDR3 is CASSLLVGRSYEQYF. CDR3 bases: TGTGCCAGCAGTTTATTGGTGGGACGGTCCTACGAGCAGTACTTC.

Points on this clone: Because the CDR3's place on the DNA is in doubt, the DNA is left out and the CDR3 is given as listed by TCRdb. The gene calls are TRBV21-1 and TRBJ2-3. TRBV21-1 counts as a pseudogene. Counting both end residues, the CDR3 totals 17 amino acids. The CDR3 spells CASSKGAVAAGTDTQYF.

The chain couples TRBV27 to TRBJ2-1; D unresolved. From germline, CDR1 is MNHEY and CDR2 SMNVEV (reference sequence). With 5 bases removed from V and 8 bases from J, the gap between germline ends came to 19 bases. The CDR3 is 15 residues long. DNA for the CDR3: TGTGCCAGCAGTACGACGGACCGCAACTCGTATGAGCAGTTCTTC. This encodes CASSTTDRNSYEQFF.

The chain uses TRBV11-2 and TRBJ2-1; D unclear. Germline V gene data show CDR1 as SGHAT and CDR2 as FQNNGV. The CDR3 totals 12 residues. The ends were cut back, 5 bases at V and 6 bases at J, with 8 bases in the middle. The CDR3 spells CASSHLGNEQFF. In nucleotides, the CDR3 is TGTGCCAGCAGCCATTTGGGCAATGAGCAGTTCTTC.